Detailed here is one T cell receptor (beta chain). Antigen: not known. In each sample, at least 6.5 million PBMCs were isolated. For the second PCR, which ran for 7 to 11 cycles, a sample-barcoded 5' primer and a J-beta primer mix were used. There were at least 3 million CDR3-containing paired-end reads obtained from each sample. TCRdb redid the calling of the 5' RACE reads with MiXCR, one entry per CDR3 protein. The sample carries 1.5 million to 2 million distinct CDR3 sequences, about 39% recorded once. V shed 2 bases, J shed 7 bases, and the junction held 10 bases outside the gene matches. Germline V gives CDR1 SGHTA, CDR2 FQGTGA. The CDR3 is 17 residues long. The sample is drawn from a study of blood T cells in healthy people across ages. Study outcomes and limitations: Relative to aged donors, long-lived donors carried more naive CD4+ cells and displayed higher diversity.

V gene TRBV7-3 combines with J gene TRBJ2-3; 12 bases are a match to TRBD2. This clonotype was sampled from a human donor in good health. Input material: blood. This CDR3 reads CASSLLPSGGAGNTQYF. CDR3 DNA sequence: TGTGCCAGCAGCTTACTTCCTAGCGGGGGGGCTGGAAATACGCAGTATTTT.